What follows are 26 T cell receptor beta chains derived from one specimen sequenced in a study of cytomegalovirus exposure and HLA in healthy donors. PCR employed 60 Vbeta and 13 Jbeta primers. Generated by immunoSEQ multiplex PCR, the TCRdb table keeps only in-frame clones and is missing some. The sample carries about 170,000 clones, roughly 80% recorded once. The sequencing input was PBMCs. These receptors were taken from a male donor in good health and CMV-seronegative.

The chain joins TRBV7-8 to TRBJ1-2, with TRBD1 matching 12 bases. The CDR3 is made up of 15 amino acids. The ends lost 5 bases at V and 6 bases at J; junction bases unmatched: 7. CDR1 and CDR2 (germline): SGHVS, FQNEAQ. The DNA of the CDR3 is TGTGCCAGCAGCCGTCCGGGACAGGGGGCCGATGGCTACACCTTC. This codes for CASSRPGQGADGYTF.

This chain connects TRBV10-3 to TRBJ1-2; maybe TRBD1 (6 bases). V was cut by 3 bases and J by 4 bases, with 12 bases left in between. The germline V gene encodes CDR1 ENHRY and CDR2 SYGVKD. The CDR3 has 14 residues. This CDR3 is CAISDVTGSYGYTF. As DNA, the CDR3 is TGTGCCATCAGTGACGTGACAGGCTCCTATGGCTACACCTTC.

The chain carries TRBV4-3 and TRBJ2-3; D uncertain. Trimming pared 0 bases from V and 4 bases from J, leaving 5 bases between. Germline V gene data show CDR1 as LGHNA and CDR2 as YSLEER. CDR3 length: 13 amino acids. CDR3 sequence (DNA): TGCGCCAGCAGCCAAGATCTTGCAGATACGCAGTATTTT. Protein product: CASSQDLADTQYF.

This chain uses TRBV2 with TRBJ1-1; maybe TRBD1 (5 bases). Germline loops: CDR1 SNHLY, CDR2 FYNNEI. The CDR3 sequence is 13 residues long. The V gene lost 4 bases and the J gene lost 5 bases, with 11 bases spanning the gap. The CDR3 region has the DNA TGTGCCAGCAGTGTGATGGGGCGGACTGAAGCTTTCTTT. Its translation: CASSVMGRTEAFF.

This clone was picked up a small number of times. The chain recombines TRBV6-6 with TRBJ1-1; TRBD1 agrees at 8 bases. Per the germline V gene, CDR1 is MNHNY and CDR2 is SVGAGI (reference sequence). The CDR3 runs to 14 residues. V lost 5 bases and J lost 11; bases outside the gene matches: 13. CDR3 loop: CASSTAGGYSLAFF. CDR3 sequence (DNA): TGTGCCAGCAGTACGGCAGGGGGCTATTCTCTGGCTTTCTTT.

This rearrangement joins TRBV19 to TRBJ2-7; tentative D call: TRBD2 (5 bases). The V gene's germline CDR1 is LNHDA and CDR2 SQIVND (reference sequence). V lost 5 bases and J 1 base, leaving 24 bases between the germline ends. The length of the CDR3 is 18 residues. CDR3 DNA: TGTGCCAGTAGTTCTACATACGGGGTGCGCCCGGGGTCCTACGAGCAGTACTTC. This encodes CASSSTYGVRPGSYEQYF.

The genes are TRBV2 and TRBJ1-4; D perhaps matches TRBD1 (6 bases). Deletions cut 7 bases from V and 8 bases from J, with 20 bases between. CDR3 size: 15 residues. Germline V gene lookup returns CDR1 SNHLY and CDR2 FYNNEI. The chain's CDR3 is CASIQEGGGREKLFF. As DNA, the CDR3 is TGTGCCAGCATCCAGGAGGGGGGGGGACGGGAAAAACTGTTTTTT.

This clone was seen more than once but under ten times. This chain uses TRBV19 with TRBJ2-7; TRBD2 is a possible D gene (6 bases). This CDR3 has 22 residues. Germline V lookup: CDR1 LNHDA, CDR2 SQIVND (reference sequence). V was shortened by 2 bases and J by 2 bases, with 34 bases between the two germline ends. CDR3 loop: CASSITVIEDRTRGGATYEQYF. In DNA, the CDR3 is TGTGCCAGTAGTATAACGGTTATAGAGGACCGAACGCGTGGCGGGGCGACCTACGAGCAGTACTTC.

This clone was observed a few times. This rearrangement joins TRBV19 to TRBJ1-1; D unresolved. This CDR3 has 13 amino acids. The V and J ends lost 5 bases and 1 base respectively, with 8 bases between them. CDR1 is LNHDA and CDR2 is SQIVND in the germline V gene (reference sequence). The CDR3 coding sequence is TGTGCCAGTAGTGAACAGAGGAACACTGAAGCTTTCTTT. It translates to CASSEQRNTEAFF. The entire variable domain, with the rest obtained from reference TRBV19 and TRBJ1-1, is as follows: DGGITQSPKYLFRKEGQNVTLSCEQNLNHDAMYWYRQDPGQGLRLIYYSQIVNDFQKGDIAEGYSVSREKKESFPLTVTSAQKNPTAFYLCASSEQRNTEAFFGQGTRLTVV.

V and J are TRBV30 and TRBJ1-1; TRBD1 might be the D (5 bases). V was cut by 5 bases and J by 3 bases, with 7 bases left in between. This CDR3 comprises 11 residues. Germline V gene lookup returns CDR1 GTSNPN and CDR2 SVGIG (reference sequence). The CDR3 loop is CAWGRDTEAFF. The CDR3, as DNA: TGTGCCTGGGGCAGGGACACTGAAGCTTTCTTT.

The chain links TRBV2 to TRBJ1-6; possible D gene TRBD1, 5 bases. V was trimmed by 9 bases and J by 10 bases, leaving 19 bases between them. This CDR3 is built from 14 residues. Germline V gives CDR1 SNHLY, CDR2 FYNNEI. The CDR3 nucleotides are TGTGCCAGAGGGGTTGGAGACGTTGGGTCACCCCTCCACTTT. Translating gives CARGVGDVGSPLHF.

As concerns this clone: Other DNA sequences from this sample encode an identical CDR3 as well. This chain uses TRBV9 with TRBJ2-7, with D possibly matching TRBD2 (6 bases). V shed 0 bases and J shed 1 base, with 8 bases lying between them. Germline CDR1 and CDR2: SGDLS and YYNGEE. CDR3 length: 14 residues. CDR3 in amino acids: CASSVGGESYEQYF. The CDR3 DNA reads TGTGCCAGCAGCGTAGGGGGGGAGTCCTACGAGCAGTACTTC.

The chain is built from TRBV19 and TRBJ2-1; 8 bases match TRBD2. CDR1 and CDR2 (germline): LNHDA, SQIVND (reference sequence). J lost 8 bases, V lost 9 bases, and 9 bases had no gene match. CDR3 length: 13 residues. The CDR3 DNA follows: TGTGCCAGCTCCGCGGGGGGAACGGATGAGCAGTTCTTC. Its translation: CASSAGGTDEQFF.

V and J are TRBV27 and TRBJ1-3; the D is unclear. The CDR3 runs 17 residues. V lost 5 bases to trimming and J lost 2 bases, with 19 bases between them. CDR1 and CDR2 (germline): MNHEY, SMNVEV (reference sequence). Here the CDR3 reads CASSHPLGRPPGNTIYF. As DNA, the CDR3 is TGTGCCAGCAGTCACCCGTTGGGCCGGCCACCTGGAAACACCATATATTTT.

This chain uses TRBV15 with TRBJ1-1; possibly TRBD1 for D (6 bases). CDR1 and CDR2 (germline): LNHNV, YYDKDF (reference sequence). Trimming removed 6 bases from V and 2 bases from J, with 13 bases in between. CDR3 length: 14 amino acids. Here the CDR3 DNA reads TGTGCCACCAGTAAAACAGGGAAAAACACTGAAGCTTTCTTT. Translated: CATSKTGKNTEAFF.

This chain links TRBV6-6 with TRBJ2-2; 8 bases are a match to TRBD1. V lost 5 bases, J lost 5 bases, and 10 bases stayed unmatched. The CDR3 is made up of 16 amino acids. Germline V lookup: CDR1 MNHNY, CDR2 SVGAGI (reference sequence). CDR3 DNA sequence: TGTGCCAGCAGTCGACAGGGGACGATTCGTACCGGGGAGCTGTTTTTT. It translates to CASSRQGTIRTGELFF.

The chain recombines TRBV30 with TRBJ1-6; 8 bases map to TRBD1. V was clipped by 3 bases and J by 13 bases; unmatched bases: 5. The CDR3 sequence is 12 residues long. Germline V gene sequence: CDR1 GTSNPN, CDR2 SVGIG (reference sequence). The DNA of the CDR3 is TGTGCCTGGAGGGGAGGACAGGGTCCCCTCCACTTT. Protein product: CAWRGGQGPLHF.

The table lists this clone with a count of one. This sequence joins TRBV5-5 and TRBJ2-3; D gene unclear. Germline V gene sequence: CDR1 SGHKS, CDR2 YYEKEE (reference sequence). This CDR3 is 14 amino acids long. The ends were cut back, 4 bases at V and 3 bases at J, with 12 bases in the middle. CDR3 in DNA: TGTGCCAGCAGCCAACTGAAAGAGACAGATACGCAGTATTTT. Protein product: CASSQLKETDTQYF.

This chain joins TRBV4-3 and TRBJ1-1; 7 bases fit TRBD1. J was trimmed by 1 base and V by 3 bases; bases with no gene match: 8. The CDR3 totals 16 residues. Germline V gives CDR1 LGHNA, CDR2 YSLEER. The CDR3: CASSQGSHRGNTEAFF. CDR3 in DNA: TGCGCCAGCAGCCAGGGGAGCCACAGGGGGAACACTGAAGCTTTCTTT.

CDR3 DNA: TGTGCCAGCAGTCGGGACTCCTATGGCTACACCTTC. Protein: CASSRDSYGYTF. This rearrangement joins TRBV5-5 to TRBJ1-2; weak D call: TRBD1 (5 bases). The V gene's germline CDR1 is SGHKS and CDR2 YYEKEE (reference sequence). The CDR3 spans 12 residues. Trimming removed 5 bases from V and 4 bases from J, with 9 bases in between.

The V call is TRBV7-9, the J call TRBJ2-2, with a weak D call TRBD2 (5 bases). Trimming stripped 1 base from V and 4 bases from J, with 7 bases between. In germline, CDR1 is SEHNR, CDR2 FQNEAQ (reference sequence). This CDR3 is built from 14 residues. CDR3 DNA sequence: TGTGCCAGCAGCTTAGTGGGGAGCACCGGGGAGCTGTTTTTT. Encoded protein: CASSLVGSTGELFF. Variable domain in full (rest from reference TRBV7-9 and TRBJ2-2): DTGVSQNPRHKITKRGQNVTFRCDPISEHNRLYWYRQTLGQGPEFLTYFQNEAQLEKSRLLSDRFSAERPKGSFSTLEIQRTEQGDSAMYLCASSLVGSTGELFFGEGSRLTVL.

The chain links TRBV2 to TRBJ1-1; 9 bases are a match to TRBD1. The CDR3 covers 12 residues. V shed 4 bases, J shed 11 bases, and the junction held 5 bases outside the gene matches. From germline, CDR1 is SNHLY and CDR2 FYNNEI. The CDR3 DNA reads TGTGCCAGCAGTGGGGACAGGGAAACGGCTTTCTTT. Its translation is CASSGDRETAFF.

CDR3: CASSYTREAPPLHF. The CDR3 coding sequence is TGTGCCAGCAGTTACACTCGAGAGGCTCCCCCCCTCCACTTT. V usage is TRBV6-5 and J usage is TRBJ1-6; D gene ambiguous. The CDR3 consists of 14 residues. CDR1 is MNHEY and CDR2 is SVGAGI in the germline V gene. Trimming pared 2 bases from V and 13 bases from J, leaving 15 bases between.

The chain joins TRBV6-5 to TRBJ1-5; D unresolved. In germline, CDR1 is MNHEY, CDR2 SVGAGI. CDR3 length equals 14 residues. Trimming removed 5 bases at V and 6 bases at J, with 14 bases between. The CDR3 DNA reads TGTGCCAGCAGTGGGCCCGGGAGCGGTCAGCCCCAGCATTTT. Amino acid sequence: CASSGPGSGQPQHF.

V gene TRBV10-3 combines with J gene TRBJ1-4; no clear D. The CDR3 sequence is 14 residues long. The V and J ends lost 11 bases and 0 bases respectively, with 13 bases between them. Germline V gives CDR1 ENHRY, CDR2 SYGVKD. The CDR3 protein is CAASSGATNEKLFF. Here the CDR3 DNA reads TGTGCCGCCTCCTCCGGGGCAACTAATGAAAAACTGTTTTTT.

The chain has TRBV11-2 and TRBJ1-1; 7 nucleotides line up with TRBD1. Germline V gene sequence: CDR1 SGHAT, CDR2 FQNNGV. The CDR3 is 13 residues long. V gave up 6 bases and J gave up 9 bases; unmatched junction bases: 10. The CDR3, as DNA: TGTGCCAGCAGTCTAATCCGGGACAGCCAAGCTTTCTTT. It codes for CASSLIRDSQAFF.